These 7 T cell receptor beta chains share one sample of origin, sequenced in a study of T cells in Graves' hyperthyroidism and ophthalmopathy. RNA transcripts were the template for amplifying TCR beta CDR3 regions. The HTBI primer set drove a first-round RT-PCR of the TCR CDR3. A single record per CDR3 protein comes from TCRdb applying MiXCR to the multiplex PCR reads. The repertoire includes some 570,000 distinct CDR3 sequences, approximately 15% of them detected once, and roughly 7.1% sits in the top ten. The sequencing input was blood. These receptors came from a woman aged 18 to 35 with Graves' ophthalmopathy.

This clonotype was detected ten times or more. The chain carries TRBV19 and TRBJ2-1, with D maybe TRBD1 (6 bases). V lost 0 bases to trimming and J lost 7 bases, with 10 bases between them. This CDR3 has 14 residues. Germline loops: CDR1 LNHDA, CDR2 SQIVND (reference sequence). This CDR3 is CASSIDPTGNEQFF. CDR3 nucleotides: TGTGCCAGTAGTATAGACCCGACAGGAAATGAGCAGTTCTTC.

Turning to this clonotype: One end of the junction does not line up with germline, which may come from a read error. V usage is TRBV6-1 and J usage is TRBJ1-5; unclear D gene. This CDR3 comprises 17 residues. The germline gives CDR1 MNHNS, CDR2 SASEGT. CDR3 bases: TGTGCCAGCAGGGGGTTAGTGGTCGTGCATAGCAATCAGCCCCAACATTTT. Its translation: CASRGLVVVHSNQPQHF.

This clonotype was counted many times. The chain employs TRBV3-1 and TRBJ2-5; TRBD2 aligns across 11 bases. There are 18 residues in the CDR3. Losses at the gene ends were 1 base for V and 0 bases for J; bases not matched to a gene: 7. CDR1 is LGHDT, CDR2 YNNKEL, per germline (reference sequence). Written as DNA, the CDR3 is TGTGCCAGCAGCCAAGTGAAGGCTAGCGGGAGGTACCAAGAGACCCAGTACTTC. It yields the protein CASSQVKASGRYQETQYF.

The CDR3 loop is CASSIVTIAGEQFF. DNA for the CDR3: TGTGCCAGCAGCATCGTTACGATAGCGGGAGAGCAGTTCTTC. The chain recombines TRBV7-2 with TRBJ2-1, with 8 positions matching TRBD2. The CDR3 covers 14 residues. The germline V gene encodes CDR1 SGHTA and CDR2 FQGNSA. V gave up 5 bases and J gave up 10 bases; unmatched junction bases: 10.

This clonotype was counted at least ten times. V and J are TRBV11-2 and TRBJ2-7, with D unclear. The germline V gene encodes CDR1 SGHAT and CDR2 FQNNGV. The V end was cut by 1 base, the J end by 1 base, with 11 bases between. The CDR3 sequence is 15 residues long. The CDR3 DNA reads as TGTGCCAGCAGCTTAGCGCGGCAGGCGTCCTACGAGCAGTACTTC. This gives the protein CASSLARQASYEQYF.

The table lists this clonotype with a few counts. The chain has TRBV9 and TRBJ2-7; 9 nucleotides match TRBD1. In germline, CDR1 is SGDLS, CDR2 YYNGEE. J gave up 5 bases and V 4 bases, and 10 bases lay outside the gene matches. The length of the CDR3 is 15 residues. The CDR3 DNA reads as TGTGCCAGCAGCCCACCGGGGACAGGGACCCACGAGCAGTACTTC. It encodes CASSPPGTGTHEQYF.

This clonotype was observed many times. The chain links TRBV27 to TRBJ2-7, with D perhaps assigned TRBD1 or TRBD2 (5 bases each). The germline V and J ends were trimmed by 0 bases and 3 bases, with 12 bases remaining between them. CDR3 length equals 15 residues. Germline lookup yields CDR1 MNHEY and CDR2 SMNVEV (reference sequence). CDR3 DNA: TGTGCCAGCAGTTTATCGTGGGGGAAAAACTACGAGCAGTACTTC. The encoded protein is CASSLSWGKNYEQYF.